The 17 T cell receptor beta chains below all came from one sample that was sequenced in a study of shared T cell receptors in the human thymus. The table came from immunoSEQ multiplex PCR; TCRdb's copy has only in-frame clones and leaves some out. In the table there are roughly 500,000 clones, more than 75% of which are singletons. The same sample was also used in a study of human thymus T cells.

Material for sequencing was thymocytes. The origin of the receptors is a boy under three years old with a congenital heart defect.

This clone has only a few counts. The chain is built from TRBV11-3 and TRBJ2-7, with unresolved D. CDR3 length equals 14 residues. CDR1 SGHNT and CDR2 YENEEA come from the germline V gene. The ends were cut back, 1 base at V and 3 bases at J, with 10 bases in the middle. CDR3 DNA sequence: TGTGCCAGCAGCTTAGGGGCCCCGAACTACGAGCAGTACTTC. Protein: CASSLGAPNYEQYF.

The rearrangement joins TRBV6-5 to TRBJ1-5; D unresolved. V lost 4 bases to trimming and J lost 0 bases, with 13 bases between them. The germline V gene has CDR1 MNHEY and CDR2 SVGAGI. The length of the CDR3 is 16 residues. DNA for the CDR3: TGTGCCAGCAGTTCCCTCCAGGTCCATAGCAATCAGCCCCAGCATTTT. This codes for CASSSLQVHSNQPQHF.

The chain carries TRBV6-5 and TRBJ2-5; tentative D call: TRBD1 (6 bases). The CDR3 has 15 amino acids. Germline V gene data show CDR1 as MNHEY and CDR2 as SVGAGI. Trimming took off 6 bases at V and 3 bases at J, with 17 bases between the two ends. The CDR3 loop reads CASRYPAEGEETQYF. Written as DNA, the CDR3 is TGTGCCAGCAGGTACCCCGCTGAGGGGGAAGAGACCCAGTACTTC.

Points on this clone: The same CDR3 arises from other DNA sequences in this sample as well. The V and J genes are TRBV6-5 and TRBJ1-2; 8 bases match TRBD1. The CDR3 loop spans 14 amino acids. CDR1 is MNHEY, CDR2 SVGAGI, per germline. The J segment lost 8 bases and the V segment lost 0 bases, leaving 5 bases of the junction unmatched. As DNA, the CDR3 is TGTGCCAGCAGTTACTCCGGGACAGGTAACGGCTACACCTTC. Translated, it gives CASSYSGTGNGYTF.

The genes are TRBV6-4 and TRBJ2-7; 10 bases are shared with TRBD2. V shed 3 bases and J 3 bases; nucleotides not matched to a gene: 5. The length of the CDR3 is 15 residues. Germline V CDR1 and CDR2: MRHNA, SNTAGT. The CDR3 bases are TGTGCCAGCAGTGAGGTAGCGGGAGGATTCTACGAGCAGTACTTC. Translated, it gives CASSEVAGGFYEQYF.

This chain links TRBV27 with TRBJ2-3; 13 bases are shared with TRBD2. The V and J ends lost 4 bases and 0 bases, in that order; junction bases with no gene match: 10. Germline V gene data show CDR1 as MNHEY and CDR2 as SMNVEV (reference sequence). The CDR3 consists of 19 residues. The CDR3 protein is CASSSGTSGNLRSTDTQYF. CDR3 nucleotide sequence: TGTGCCAGCAGTTCCGGGACTAGCGGGAATTTACGTAGCACAGATACGCAGTATTTT.

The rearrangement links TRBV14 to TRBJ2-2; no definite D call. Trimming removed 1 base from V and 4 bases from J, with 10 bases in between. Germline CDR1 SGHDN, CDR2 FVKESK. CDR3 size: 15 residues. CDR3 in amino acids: CASSQGESFTGELFF. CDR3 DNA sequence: TGTGCCAGCAGCCAAGGAGAAAGCTTCACCGGGGAGCTGTTTTTT.

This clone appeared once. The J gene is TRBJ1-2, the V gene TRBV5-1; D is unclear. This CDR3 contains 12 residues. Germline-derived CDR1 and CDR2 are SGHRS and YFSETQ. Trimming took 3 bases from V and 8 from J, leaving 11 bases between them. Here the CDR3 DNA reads TGCGCCAGCAGCTCCCCCCCAGGCGGCTACACCTTC. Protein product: CASSSPPGGYTF.

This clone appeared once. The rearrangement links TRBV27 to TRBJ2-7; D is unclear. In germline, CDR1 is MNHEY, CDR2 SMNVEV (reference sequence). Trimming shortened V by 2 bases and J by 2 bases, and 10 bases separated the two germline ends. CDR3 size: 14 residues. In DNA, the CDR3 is TGTGCCAGCAGTTTACGAGCGCCAACCTACGAGCAGTACTTC. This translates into CASSLRAPTYEQYF.

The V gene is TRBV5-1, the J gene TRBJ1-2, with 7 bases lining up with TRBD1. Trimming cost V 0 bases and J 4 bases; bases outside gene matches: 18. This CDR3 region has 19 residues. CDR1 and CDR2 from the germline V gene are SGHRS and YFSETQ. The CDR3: CASSLARTIFDRESYGYTF. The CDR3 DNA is TGCGCCAGCAGCTTGGCCCGAACCATATTCGACAGGGAGAGCTATGGCTACACCTTC.

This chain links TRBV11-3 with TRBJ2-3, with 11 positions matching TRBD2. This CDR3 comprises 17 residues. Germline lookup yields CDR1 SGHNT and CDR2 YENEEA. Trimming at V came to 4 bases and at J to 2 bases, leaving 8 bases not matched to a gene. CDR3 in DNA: TGTGCCAGCAGCTCCCATAGCGGGAGGGAACACACAGATACGCAGTATTTT. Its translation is CASSSHSGREHTDTQYF.

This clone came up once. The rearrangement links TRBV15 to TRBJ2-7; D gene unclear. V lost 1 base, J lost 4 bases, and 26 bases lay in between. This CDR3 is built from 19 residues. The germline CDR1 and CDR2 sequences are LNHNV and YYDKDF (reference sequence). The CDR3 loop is CATSRGNFSPPAEAYEQYF. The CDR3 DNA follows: TGTGCCACCAGCAGAGGCAATTTCTCCCCTCCAGCAGAGGCTTACGAGCAGTACTTC.

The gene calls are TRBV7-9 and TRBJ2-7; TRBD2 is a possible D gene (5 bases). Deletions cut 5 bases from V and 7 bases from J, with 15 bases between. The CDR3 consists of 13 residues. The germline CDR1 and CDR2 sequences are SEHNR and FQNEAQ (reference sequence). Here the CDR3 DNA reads TGTGCCAGCAGCCCCCAGGACTTTGGGGAGCAGTACTTC. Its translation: CASSPQDFGEQYF.

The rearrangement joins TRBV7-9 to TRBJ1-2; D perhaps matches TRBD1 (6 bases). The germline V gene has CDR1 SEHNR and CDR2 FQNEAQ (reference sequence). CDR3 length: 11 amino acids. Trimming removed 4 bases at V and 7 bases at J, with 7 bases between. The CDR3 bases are TGTGCCAGCAGCTACAGGGCTGGCTACACCTTC. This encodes CASSYRAGYTF.

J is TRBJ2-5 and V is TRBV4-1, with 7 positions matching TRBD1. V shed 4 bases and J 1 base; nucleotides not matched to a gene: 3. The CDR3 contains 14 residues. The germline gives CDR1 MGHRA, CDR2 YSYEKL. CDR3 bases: TGCGCCAGCAGCCCTTGGGACAGCCAAGAGACCCAGTACTTC. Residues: CASSPWDSQETQYF.

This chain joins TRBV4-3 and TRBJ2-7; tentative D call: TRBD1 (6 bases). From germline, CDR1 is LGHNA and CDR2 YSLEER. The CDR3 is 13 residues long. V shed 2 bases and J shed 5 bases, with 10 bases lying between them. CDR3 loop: CASSQRPGDEQYF. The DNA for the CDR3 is TGCGCCAGCAGCCAAAGGCCAGGGGACGAGCAGTACTTC.

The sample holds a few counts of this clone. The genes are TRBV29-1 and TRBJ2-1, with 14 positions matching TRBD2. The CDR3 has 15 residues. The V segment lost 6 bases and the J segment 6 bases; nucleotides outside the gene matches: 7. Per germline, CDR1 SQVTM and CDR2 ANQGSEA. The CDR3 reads CSVGTSGRISNEQFF. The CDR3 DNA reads TGCAGCGTGGGGACTAGCGGGAGAATAAGCAATGAGCAGTTCTTC.